One sample yielded the 29 T cell receptor beta chains listed below, sequenced in a study of preoperative IRX-2 immunotherapy in early breast cancer. Treatment meaning: preoperative locoregional IRX-2 cytokine immunotherapy. Libraries were prepared by immunoSEQ multiplex PCR; TCRdb keeps only in-frame clonotypes and omits some of them. Of roughly 34,000 clones listed, under 90% were seen once; the top ten hold about 1.5%. The sample in question was tumor tissue, obtained after IRX-2 immunotherapy. The receptors come from a human donor with breast cancer.

CDR3: CASSGSGGYMDTQYF. DNA for the CDR3: TGTGCCAGTAGCGGTAGCGGGGGCTATATGGATACGCAGTATTTT. The chain links TRBV19 to TRBJ2-3; 9 bases fit TRBD2. Germline-derived CDR1 and CDR2 are LNHDA and SQIVND (reference sequence). This CDR3 is built from 15 residues. The ends lost 6 bases at V and 6 bases at J; junction bases unmatched: 10.

This clone was observed a single time. The V call is TRBV6-8, the J call TRBJ1-3; the D is unclear. V lost 10 bases and J 0 bases, leaving 10 bases between the germline ends. Germline V lookup: CDR1 MNHGY, CDR2 SAAAGT. The length of the CDR3 is 13 residues. The CDR3 DNA is TGTGCCACCCAACTCCTCTCTGGAAACACCATATATTTT. As protein: CATQLLSGNTIYF.

The chain has TRBV11-3 and TRBJ2-1; D possibly corresponds to TRBD2 (6 bases). Trimming removed 6 bases at V and 2 bases at J, with 14 bases between. The germline CDR1 and CDR2 sequences are SGHNT and YENEEA. The CDR3 runs to 15 residues. CDR3 in DNA: TGTGCCAGCAGTGATCTAGCGATCGCCTACAATGAGCAGTTCTTC. As protein: CASSDLAIAYNEQFF.

A few counts support this clone. The chain recombines TRBV11-3 with TRBJ1-4; 7 nucleotides match TRBD1. The CDR3 is made up of 15 amino acids. Germline CDR1 reads SGHNT; CDR2 reads YENEEA. J lost 7 bases, V lost 7 bases, and 12 bases had no gene match. CDR3 amino acids: CASTTRGGSSEKLFF. DNA of the CDR3: TGTGCCAGCACCACGCGAGGGGGCTCAAGTGAAAAACTGTTTTTT. The full variable domain, in which reference TRBV11-3 and TRBJ1-4 provide the parts outside the CDR3, is EAGVVQSPRYKIIEKKQPVAFWCNPISGHNTLYWYLQNLGQGPELLIRYENEEAVDDSQLPKDRFSAERLKGVDSTLKIQPAELGDSAVYLCASTTRGGSSEKLFFGSGTQLSVL.

The genes are TRBV19 and TRBJ2-5, with TRBD2 matching 7 bases. Germline-derived CDR1 and CDR2 are LNHDA and SQIVND (reference sequence). The CDR3 contains 15 residues. J gave up 5 bases and V 5 bases, and 11 bases lay outside the gene matches. CDR3 sequence: CASSPLGRDYETQYF. CDR3 DNA sequence: TGTGCCAGTAGTCCCCTAGGGCGGGACTATGAGACCCAGTACTTC. The complete variable domain, with remaining parts taken from reference TRBV19 and TRBJ2-5, reads DGGITQSPKYLFRKEGQNVTLSCEQNLNHDAMYWYRQDPGQGLRLIYYSQIVNDFQKGDIAEGYSVSREKKESFPLTVTSAQKNPTAFYLCASSPLGRDYETQYFGPGTRLLVL.

The rearrangement links TRBV30 to TRBJ1-2; D remains ambiguous. V was clipped by 1 base and J by 3 bases, with 9 bases between them. This CDR3 region has 13 residues. Germline values: CDR1 GTSNPN, CDR2 SVGIG (reference sequence). The CDR3 nucleotides read TGTGCCTGGAGTGGACCACCCCACTATGGCTACACCTTC. It codes for CAWSGPPHYGYTF.

The CDR3: CASSFFGGDDGYTF. The CDR3 nucleotides read TGCGCCAGCAGCTTTTTCGGGGGGGACGACGGCTACACCTTC. The chain has TRBV5-1 and TRBJ1-2, with D possibly TRBD1 on 5 matching bases. Germline CDR1 is SGHRS and CDR2 is YFSETQ. This CDR3 has 14 amino acids. Deletions cut 2 bases from V and 8 bases from J, with 16 bases between.

This chain connects TRBV11-3 to TRBJ2-2; the D call may be TRBD1 or TRBD2 (5 bases each). This CDR3 contains 14 residues. Trimming removed 3 bases at V and 5 bases at J, with 10 bases between. The germline gives CDR1 SGHNT, CDR2 YENEEA. The DNA of the CDR3 is TGTGCCAGCAGCTTGAGGGGAGAAACCGGGGAGCTGTTTTTT. This codes for CASSLRGETGELFF.

The chain joins TRBV8-2 to TRBJ1-1; the D call TRBD1 from the table was never checked on the DNA. TRBV8-2 represents a pseudogene. The CDR3 is 13 residues long. The CDR3 loop reads CASSNHGQDEAFF. The CDR3 DNA follows: TGTGCCAGCAGCAACCACGGACAGGACGAAGCTTTCTTT.

This chain links TRBV11-3 with TRBJ1-3; 7 bases match TRBD1. The germline V gene encodes CDR1 SGHNT and CDR2 YENEEA. This CDR3 has 14 amino acids. V trimming: 5 bases; J trimming: 8 bases; junction bases outside the gene matches: 9. The CDR3 region is CASSLRDSRDTIYF. The CDR3 nucleotides are TGTGCCAGCAGCCTTAGGGACAGTAGGGACACCATATATTTT.

This chain joins TRBV28 and TRBJ2-7; D not certain. This CDR3 contains 12 residues. The germline CDR1 and CDR2 sequences are MDHEN and SYDVKM. V was trimmed by 6 bases and J by 0 bases, leaving 6 bases between them. CDR3: CASRTPSYEQYF. The CDR3 bases are TGTGCCAGCAGGACGCCCTCCTACGAGCAGTACTTC.

This chain links TRBV11-3 with TRBJ2-7, with TRBD1 matching over 8 bases. Germline V gives CDR1 SGHNT, CDR2 YENEEA. Trimming cost V 5 bases and J 3 bases; bases outside gene matches: 6. This CDR3 is built from 14 residues. The CDR3 sequence is CASSRGQGNYEQYF. The CDR3 DNA is TGTGCCAGCAGCCGAGGACAGGGAAACTACGAGCAGTACTTC. Complete variable domain (other parts from reference TRBV11-3 and TRBJ2-7): EAGVVQSPRYKIIEKKQPVAFWCNPISGHNTLYWYLQNLGQGPELLIRYENEEAVDDSQLPKDRFSAERLKGVDSTLKIQPAELGDSAVYLCASSRGQGNYEQYFGPGTRLTVT.

V and J are TRBV28 and TRBJ1-2; no clear D gene. This CDR3 has 12 amino acids. From germline, CDR1 is MDHEN and CDR2 SYDVKM. V dropped 4 bases and J dropped 7 bases, with 10 bases sitting between them. The CDR3 protein is CASSSLSGGYTF. Here the CDR3 DNA reads TGTGCCAGCAGTTCCTTAAGTGGTGGCTACACCTTC.

CDR3 region: CASSSAGGLNQPQHF. The CDR3 DNA reads TGTGCCAGCAGTTCCGCAGGGGGCCTTAATCAGCCCCAGCATTTT. The rearrangement links TRBV6-8 to TRBJ1-5, with 8 nucleotides matching TRBD1. CDR3 length: 15 residues. The trim removed 4 bases at V and 4 bases at J, leaving 6 bases unmatched. The germline V gene encodes CDR1 MNHGY and CDR2 SAAAGT.

The J gene is TRBJ2-1, the V gene TRBV5-1, with 10 bases identical to TRBD2. Germline loops: CDR1 SGHRS, CDR2 YFSETQ. Losses at the gene ends were 1 base for V and 6 bases for J; bases not matched to a gene: 7. The CDR3 is 16 amino acids. The CDR3 is CASSLLSSGRLNEQFF. CDR3 in DNA: TGCGCCAGCAGCTTGCTTTCTAGCGGGAGACTCAATGAGCAGTTCTTC.

The V and J genes are TRBV6-8 and TRBJ2-1; D is ambiguous. The CDR3 extends over 13 amino acids. Germline CDR1 MNHGY, CDR2 SAAAGT. Between the trimmed V and J ends, which lost 2 bases and 8 bases, there was a span of 10 bases. This CDR3 reads CASSYPPIDEQFF. CDR3 bases: TGTGCCAGCAGTTACCCTCCTATAGATGAGCAGTTCTTC.

In this sample, this clone turned up once. This chain joins TRBV12-5 and TRBJ1-5; the D gene is possibly TRBD1 (6 bases). The CDR3 totals 15 residues. CDR1 LGHNT and CDR2 FRNRAP come from the germline V gene. V shed 3 bases and J shed 2 bases, with 11 bases lying between them. In DNA, the CDR3 is TGTGCTAGTGGTTTCTGGGGGCCGGGCAATCAGCCCCAGCATTTT. It translates to CASGFWGPGNQPQHF. Together with reference TRBV12-5 and TRBJ1-5, the CDR3 gives the full variable domain: DARVTQTPRHKVTEMGQEVTMRCQPILGHNTVFWYRQTMMQGLELLAYFRNRAPLDDSGMPKDRFSAEMPDATLATLKIQPSEPRDSAVYFCASGFWGPGNQPQHFGDGTRLSIL.

CDR3 in DNA: TGTGCCAGCAGCTCGACAGGGGGCGCCGGAAACACCATATATTTT. It codes for CASSSTGGAGNTIYF. The chain uses TRBV28 and TRBJ1-3, with TRBD1 matching over 10 bases. The V gene end was trimmed by 6 bases and the J gene end by 4 bases; junction bases not matched to a gene: 6. CDR1 and CDR2 (germline): MDHEN, SYDVKM. This CDR3 has 15 amino acids.

The chain has TRBV30 and TRBJ1-4; the D gene is possibly TRBD1 (5 bases). The CDR3 runs 13 residues. Germline CDR1 is GTSNPN and CDR2 is SVGIG (reference sequence). Trimming stripped 3 bases from V and 7 bases from J, with 12 bases between. Here the CDR3 reads CAWRSRGGEKLFF. CDR3 bases: TGTGCCTGGAGAAGTAGGGGAGGTGAAAAACTGTTTTTT.

The chain couples TRBV7-1 to TRBJ2-5; TRBD1 matches at 8 bases. TRBV7-1 is flagged as an ORF with uncertain function. The CDR3 loop spans 15 amino acids. V lost 4 bases to trimming and J lost 3 bases; unmatched junction nucleotides: 7. Here the CDR3 DNA reads TGTGCCAGCAGCTTTATTACAGGGGGTAAAGAGACCCAGTACTTC. Translating gives CASSFITGGKETQYF.

The rearrangement uses TRBV6-8 and TRBJ2-5, with D perhaps TRBD2 (5 bases). Between the trimmed V and J ends, which lost 0 bases and 3 bases, there was a span of 14 bases. Germline lookup yields CDR1 MNHGY and CDR2 SAAAGT. The CDR3 extends over 16 amino acids. The CDR3 sequence: CASSYSTGGAEETQYF. In nucleotides, the CDR3 is TGTGCCAGCAGTTACTCGACCGGCGGAGCGGAAGAGACCCAGTACTTC.

This CDR3 is CATKGGGNSNQPQHF. Written as DNA, the CDR3 is TGTGCCACCAAAGGAGGGGGTAATAGCAATCAGCCCCAGCATTTT. The rearrangement uses TRBV6-8 and TRBJ1-5; D perhaps matches TRBD1 (6 bases). Germline-derived CDR1 and CDR2 are MNHGY and SAAAGT. Trimming stripped 10 bases from V and 0 bases from J, with 16 bases between. The CDR3 extends over 15 amino acids.

The chain employs TRBV19 and TRBJ1-5; 7 bases are a match to TRBD1. This CDR3 is built from 15 residues. Trimming removed 3 bases from V and 3 bases from J; junction bases left unmatched: 5. The germline gives CDR1 LNHDA, CDR2 SQIVND (reference sequence). CDR3 nucleotide sequence: TGTGCCAGTAGTATCGGGACAGTAGACAATCAGCCCCAGCATTTT. This encodes CASSIGTVDNQPQHF.

V and J are TRBV12-2 and TRBJ2-3; TRBD1 is taken as the D call from the table, unchecked against the DNA. TRBV12-2 represents a pseudogene. The CDR3 extends over 15 amino acids. CDR3 in amino acids: CAGQLGAGGTDTQYF. The CDR3, as DNA: TGTGCCGGACAGCTTGGCGCAGGGGGCACAGATACGCAGTATTTT.

This clone was seen a handful of times. V gene TRBV7-6 combines with J gene TRBJ2-2; unclear D gene. The CDR3 is made up of 15 amino acids. Looked up from germline, CDR1 is SGHVS and CDR2 is FNYEAQ. Trimming shortened V by 3 bases and J by 0 bases, and 8 bases separated the two germline ends. The CDR3, as DNA: TGTGCCAGCAGCTTGGTGACGCCGAACACCGGGGAGCTGTTTTTT. Protein sequence: CASSLVTPNTGELFF.

This chain uses TRBV7-6 with TRBJ2-7; the D call may be TRBD1 or TRBD2 (5 bases each). The CDR3 has 14 amino acids. V was cut by 5 bases and J by 3 bases, with 14 bases left in between. The germline V gene encodes CDR1 SGHVS and CDR2 FNYEAQ. The CDR3 nucleotides are TGTGCCAGCAGCGGGTCCGGGACGGTCTACGAGCAGTACGTC. It specifies CASSGSGTVYEQYV.

The chain combines TRBV6-8 with TRBJ2-1; possibly TRBD2 for D (6 bases). Germline V gene lookup returns CDR1 MNHGY and CDR2 SAAAGT. V dropped 6 bases and J dropped 0 bases, with 24 bases sitting between them. The CDR3 has 19 residues. This CDR3 reads CASRPFSVGTGSSYNEQFF. In DNA form, the CDR3 reads TGTGCCAGCAGGCCCTTCTCGGTCGGGACTGGGAGCTCCTACAATGAGCAGTTCTTC.

The J gene is TRBJ2-2, the V gene TRBV19; 8 nucleotides agree with TRBD1. The CDR3 covers 14 residues. The germline V gene encodes CDR1 LNHDA and CDR2 SQIVND (reference sequence). The ends lost 6 bases at V and 5 bases at J; junction bases unmatched: 5. CDR3 sequence reads: CASRKDRGTGELFF. CDR3 nucleotide sequence: TGTGCCAGTAGGAAAGACAGGGGAACCGGGGAGCTGTTTTTT.

V usage is TRBV11-3 and J usage is TRBJ1-5, with a tentative D call TRBD1 (5 bases). Germline assignment: CDR1 SGHNT and CDR2 YENEEA. This CDR3 is 19 amino acids long. Between the trimmed V and J ends, which lost 5 bases and 3 bases, there was a span of 26 bases. As DNA, the CDR3 is TGTGCCAGCAGCCTAGGGGCGGCGGTGGGGAACCGGGCCAATCAGCCCCAGCATTTT. This encodes CASSLGAAVGNRANQPQHF. The variable domain in full, completed from reference TRBV11-3 and TRBJ1-5, reads EAGVVQSPRYKIIEKKQPVAFWCNPISGHNTLYWYLQNLGQGPELLIRYENEEAVDDSQLPKDRFSAERLKGVDSTLKIQPAELGDSAVYLCASSLGAAVGNRANQPQHFGDGTRLSIL.